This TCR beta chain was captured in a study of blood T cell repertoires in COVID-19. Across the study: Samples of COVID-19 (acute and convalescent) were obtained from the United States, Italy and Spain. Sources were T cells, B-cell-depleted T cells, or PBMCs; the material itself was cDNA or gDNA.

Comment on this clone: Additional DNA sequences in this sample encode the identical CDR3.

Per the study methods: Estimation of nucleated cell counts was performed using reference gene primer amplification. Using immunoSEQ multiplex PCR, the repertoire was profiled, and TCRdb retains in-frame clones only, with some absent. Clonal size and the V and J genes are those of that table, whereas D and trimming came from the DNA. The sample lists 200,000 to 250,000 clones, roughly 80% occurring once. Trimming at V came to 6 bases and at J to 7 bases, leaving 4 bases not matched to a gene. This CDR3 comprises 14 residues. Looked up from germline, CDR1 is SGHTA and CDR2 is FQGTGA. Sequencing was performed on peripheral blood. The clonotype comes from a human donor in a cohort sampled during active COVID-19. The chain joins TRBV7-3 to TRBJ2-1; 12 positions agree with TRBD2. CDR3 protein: CASSLAGGRNEQFF. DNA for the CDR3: TGTGCCAGCAGTCTAGCGGGAGGGCGAAATGAGCAGTTCTTC.